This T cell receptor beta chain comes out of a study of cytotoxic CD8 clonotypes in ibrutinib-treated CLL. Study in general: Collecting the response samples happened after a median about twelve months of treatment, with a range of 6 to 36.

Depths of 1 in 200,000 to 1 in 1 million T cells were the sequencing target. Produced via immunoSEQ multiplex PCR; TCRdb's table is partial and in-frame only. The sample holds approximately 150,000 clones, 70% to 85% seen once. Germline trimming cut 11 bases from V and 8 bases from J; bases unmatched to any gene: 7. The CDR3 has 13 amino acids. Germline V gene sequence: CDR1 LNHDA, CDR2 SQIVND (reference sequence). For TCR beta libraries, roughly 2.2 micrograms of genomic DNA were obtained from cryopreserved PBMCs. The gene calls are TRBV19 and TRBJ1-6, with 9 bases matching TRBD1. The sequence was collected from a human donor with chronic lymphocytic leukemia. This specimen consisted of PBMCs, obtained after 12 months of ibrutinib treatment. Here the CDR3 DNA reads TGTGCCGCGGGGGACAGGGTAGATTCACCCCTCCACTTT. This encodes CAAGDRVDSPLHF.